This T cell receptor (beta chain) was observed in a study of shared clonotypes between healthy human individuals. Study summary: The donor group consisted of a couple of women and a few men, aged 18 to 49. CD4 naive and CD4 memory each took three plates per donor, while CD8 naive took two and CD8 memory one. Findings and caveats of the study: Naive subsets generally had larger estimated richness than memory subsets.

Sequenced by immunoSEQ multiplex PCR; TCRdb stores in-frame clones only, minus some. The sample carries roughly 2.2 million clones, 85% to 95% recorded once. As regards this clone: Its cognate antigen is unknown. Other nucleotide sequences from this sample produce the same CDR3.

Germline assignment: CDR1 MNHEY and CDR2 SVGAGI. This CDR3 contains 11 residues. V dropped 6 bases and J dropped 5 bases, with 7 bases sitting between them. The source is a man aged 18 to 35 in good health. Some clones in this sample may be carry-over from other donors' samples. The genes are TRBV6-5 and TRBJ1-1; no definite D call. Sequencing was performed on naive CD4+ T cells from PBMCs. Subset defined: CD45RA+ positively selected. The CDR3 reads CASRRGTEAFF. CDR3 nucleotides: TGTGCCAGCAGGCGGGGAACTGAAGCTTTCTTT.